The rows below give T cell receptor beta chains drawn from one sample of a study of blood T cell repertoires in COVID-19. Measured with immunoSEQ multiplex PCR; TCRdb has only the in-frame clones, and not every one. The sample has approximately 430,000 clones, 70% to 90% seen once. The material sequenced was peripheral blood. The receptors shown here come from a woman aged 25-40 years with active or convalescent COVID-19. CDR3s include the opening cysteine and the closing phenylalanine or tryptophan. D genes are given only for firm matches. A clone size is listed for some rows: how often the clone was seen (once, few, many), or a class if it is expanded.

J gene: TRBJ2-1
clone size: NA
D gene: TRBD1
V gene: TRBV5-6
CDR3 DNA: TGTGCCAGCAGCCAAGGACAGGGGGTGTACCATGAGCAGTTCTTC
CDR3 protein: CASSQGQGVYHEQFF

J gene: TRBJ2-1
clone size: NA
D gene: TRBD1
V gene: TRBV5-1
CDR3 DNA: TGCGCCAGCAGCTTCGGGACAGTTGACAATGAGCAGTTCTTC
CDR3 protein: CASSFGTVDNEQFF

J gene: TRBJ1-2
clone size: NA
D gene: NA
V gene: TRBV29-1
CDR3 DNA: TGCAGCGTTGCAGGGCCACCTAACTATGGCTACACCTTC
CDR3 protein: CSVAGPPNYGYTF

J gene: TRBJ1-1
clone size: NA
D gene: NA
V gene: TRBV19
CDR3 DNA: TGTGCCAGTACTTTCCCGGACAGGAACACTGAAGCTTTCTTT
CDR3 protein: CASTFPDRNTEAFF

J gene: TRBJ1-2
clone size: NA
D gene: TRBD1
V gene: TRBV18
CDR3 DNA: TGTGCCAGCTCGGGACAGCGCTATGGCTACACCTTC
CDR3 protein: CASSGQRYGYTF

J gene: TRBJ2-6
clone size: NA
D gene: TRBD2
V gene: TRBV27
CDR3 DNA: TGTGCCAGCAGTCAAATACTAGCGGCCGGGGCCAACGTCCTGACTTTC
CDR3 protein: CASSQILAAGANVLTF

J gene: TRBJ2-7
clone size: NA
D gene: TRBD2
V gene: TRBV2
CDR3 DNA: TGTGCCAGCATACGAACTAGCGTCTCAAAATCCTACGAGCAGTACTTC
CDR3 protein: CASIRTSVSKSYEQYF

J gene: TRBJ1-5
clone size: NA
D gene: NA
V gene: TRBV10-2
CDR3 DNA: TGCGCCAGCAGACCTACTGGGGGCAGCCGGAATCAGCCCCAGCATTTT
CDR3 protein: CASRPTGGSRNQPQHF

J gene: TRBJ2-7
clone size: NA
D gene: TRBD2
V gene: TRBV30
CDR3 DNA: TGTGCCCGGGGGGGACTCCCCTACGAGCAGTACTTC
CDR3 protein: CARGGLPYEQYF

J gene: TRBJ2-1
clone size: NA
D gene: NA
V gene: TRBV11-2
CDR3 DNA: TGTGCCAGCAGCTTAGTCCCGGACGGGGAATACAATGAGCAGTTCTTC
CDR3 protein: CASSLVPDGEYNEQFF

J gene: TRBJ2-2
clone size: NA
D gene: TRBD2
V gene: TRBV11-2
CDR3 DNA: TGTGCCAGCAGCCCCCTCCGGGGGGCCGGGGAGCTGTTTTTT
CDR3 protein: CASSPLRGAGELFF

J gene: TRBJ1-1
clone size: few
D gene: NA
V gene: TRBV14
CDR3 DNA: TGTGCCAGCAGCCAAGGGGGAGGGAACACTGAAGCTTTCTTT
CDR3 protein: CASSQGGGNTEAFF

J gene: TRBJ2-1
clone size: NA
D gene: TRBD2
V gene: TRBV5-4
CDR3 DNA: TGTGCCAGCAGCTTGGTTGTGGGGGGGTACAATGAGCAGTTCTTC
CDR3 protein: CASSLVVGGYNEQFF

J gene: TRBJ1-5
clone size: NA
D gene: TRBD1
V gene: TRBV5-3
CDR3 DNA: TGTGCCAGAAGCTCGTCCCGGGACAGGGATCGGGGCAATCAGCCCCAGCATTTT
CDR3 protein: CARSSSRDRDRGNQPQHF

J gene: TRBJ1-2
clone size: NA
D gene: TRBD1
V gene: TRBV19
CDR3 DNA: TGTGCCAGTAGTATTAAAAGGACAGGGGTCCTTGGTGGCTACACCTTC
CDR3 protein: CASSIKRTGVLGGYTF

J gene: TRBJ1-6
clone size: NA
D gene: TRBD1
V gene: TRBV3-1/TRBV3-2
CDR3 DNA: TGTGCCAGCAGCCGACAGGGTTCACATTCACCCCTCCACTTT
CDR3 protein: CASSRQGSHSPLHF

J gene: TRBJ2-7
clone size: NA
D gene: TRBD1
V gene: TRBV5-1
CDR3 DNA: TGCGCCAGCAGCCACGGACAGGTCACCCACGAGCAGTACTTC
CDR3 protein: CASSHGQVTHEQYF

J gene: TRBJ2-1
clone size: NA
D gene: NA
V gene: TRBV28
CDR3 DNA: TGTGCCAGCAGTGAGTCCTACAATGAGCAGTTCTTC
CDR3 protein: CASSESYNEQFF

J gene: TRBJ1-2
clone size: NA
D gene: NA
V gene: TRBV6-1
CDR3 DNA: TGTGCCAGCAGTGAACAGATGCGGGACGGGGGCTACACCTTC
CDR3 protein: CASSEQMRDGGYTF

J gene: TRBJ1-3
clone size: NA
D gene: TRBD1
V gene: TRBV5-1
CDR3 DNA: TGCGCCAGCAGCGAGACAGGGAACTCTGGAAACACCATATATTTT
CDR3 protein: CASSETGNSGNTIYF

J gene: TRBJ2-3
clone size: few
D gene: NA
V gene: TRBV7-7
CDR3 DNA: TGTGCCAGCAGCTTAGGCGAGGCAGCCACAGATACGCAGTATTTT
CDR3 protein: CASSLGEAATDTQYF

J gene: TRBJ1-4
clone size: NA
D gene: TRBD1
V gene: TRBV27
CDR3 DNA: TGTGCCAGCAGTTTAAGGGCCGGGACAGGGAAGAAAAAACTGTTTTTT
CDR3 protein: CASSLRAGTGKKKLFF

J gene: TRBJ1-1
clone size: NA
D gene: TRBD1
V gene: TRBV25-1
CDR3 DNA: TGTGCCAGCAGTGGATCCGGACAGGTTGGGGACACTGAAGCTTTCTTT
CDR3 protein: CASSGSGQVGDTEAFF

J gene: TRBJ2-2
clone size: NA
D gene: TRBD2
V gene: TRBV7-2
CDR3 DNA: TGTGCCAGCAGCCAAGGCCGATTGGGTCTAGCGGGTACCGGGGAGCTGTTTTTT
CDR3 protein: CASSQGRLGLAGTGELFF

J gene: TRBJ1-1
clone size: NA
D gene: NA
V gene: TRBV7-9
CDR3 DNA: TGTGCCAGCAGCTTAGGAAGGGGCCAGAACACTGAAGCTTTCTTT
CDR3 protein: CASSLGRGQNTEAFF

J gene: TRBJ2-2
clone size: NA
D gene: NA
V gene: TRBV3-1/TRBV3-2
CDR3 DNA: TGTGCCAGCAGCCAAGTAACAGGGTCGGACACCGGGGAGCTGTTTTTT
CDR3 protein: CASSQVTGSDTGELFF